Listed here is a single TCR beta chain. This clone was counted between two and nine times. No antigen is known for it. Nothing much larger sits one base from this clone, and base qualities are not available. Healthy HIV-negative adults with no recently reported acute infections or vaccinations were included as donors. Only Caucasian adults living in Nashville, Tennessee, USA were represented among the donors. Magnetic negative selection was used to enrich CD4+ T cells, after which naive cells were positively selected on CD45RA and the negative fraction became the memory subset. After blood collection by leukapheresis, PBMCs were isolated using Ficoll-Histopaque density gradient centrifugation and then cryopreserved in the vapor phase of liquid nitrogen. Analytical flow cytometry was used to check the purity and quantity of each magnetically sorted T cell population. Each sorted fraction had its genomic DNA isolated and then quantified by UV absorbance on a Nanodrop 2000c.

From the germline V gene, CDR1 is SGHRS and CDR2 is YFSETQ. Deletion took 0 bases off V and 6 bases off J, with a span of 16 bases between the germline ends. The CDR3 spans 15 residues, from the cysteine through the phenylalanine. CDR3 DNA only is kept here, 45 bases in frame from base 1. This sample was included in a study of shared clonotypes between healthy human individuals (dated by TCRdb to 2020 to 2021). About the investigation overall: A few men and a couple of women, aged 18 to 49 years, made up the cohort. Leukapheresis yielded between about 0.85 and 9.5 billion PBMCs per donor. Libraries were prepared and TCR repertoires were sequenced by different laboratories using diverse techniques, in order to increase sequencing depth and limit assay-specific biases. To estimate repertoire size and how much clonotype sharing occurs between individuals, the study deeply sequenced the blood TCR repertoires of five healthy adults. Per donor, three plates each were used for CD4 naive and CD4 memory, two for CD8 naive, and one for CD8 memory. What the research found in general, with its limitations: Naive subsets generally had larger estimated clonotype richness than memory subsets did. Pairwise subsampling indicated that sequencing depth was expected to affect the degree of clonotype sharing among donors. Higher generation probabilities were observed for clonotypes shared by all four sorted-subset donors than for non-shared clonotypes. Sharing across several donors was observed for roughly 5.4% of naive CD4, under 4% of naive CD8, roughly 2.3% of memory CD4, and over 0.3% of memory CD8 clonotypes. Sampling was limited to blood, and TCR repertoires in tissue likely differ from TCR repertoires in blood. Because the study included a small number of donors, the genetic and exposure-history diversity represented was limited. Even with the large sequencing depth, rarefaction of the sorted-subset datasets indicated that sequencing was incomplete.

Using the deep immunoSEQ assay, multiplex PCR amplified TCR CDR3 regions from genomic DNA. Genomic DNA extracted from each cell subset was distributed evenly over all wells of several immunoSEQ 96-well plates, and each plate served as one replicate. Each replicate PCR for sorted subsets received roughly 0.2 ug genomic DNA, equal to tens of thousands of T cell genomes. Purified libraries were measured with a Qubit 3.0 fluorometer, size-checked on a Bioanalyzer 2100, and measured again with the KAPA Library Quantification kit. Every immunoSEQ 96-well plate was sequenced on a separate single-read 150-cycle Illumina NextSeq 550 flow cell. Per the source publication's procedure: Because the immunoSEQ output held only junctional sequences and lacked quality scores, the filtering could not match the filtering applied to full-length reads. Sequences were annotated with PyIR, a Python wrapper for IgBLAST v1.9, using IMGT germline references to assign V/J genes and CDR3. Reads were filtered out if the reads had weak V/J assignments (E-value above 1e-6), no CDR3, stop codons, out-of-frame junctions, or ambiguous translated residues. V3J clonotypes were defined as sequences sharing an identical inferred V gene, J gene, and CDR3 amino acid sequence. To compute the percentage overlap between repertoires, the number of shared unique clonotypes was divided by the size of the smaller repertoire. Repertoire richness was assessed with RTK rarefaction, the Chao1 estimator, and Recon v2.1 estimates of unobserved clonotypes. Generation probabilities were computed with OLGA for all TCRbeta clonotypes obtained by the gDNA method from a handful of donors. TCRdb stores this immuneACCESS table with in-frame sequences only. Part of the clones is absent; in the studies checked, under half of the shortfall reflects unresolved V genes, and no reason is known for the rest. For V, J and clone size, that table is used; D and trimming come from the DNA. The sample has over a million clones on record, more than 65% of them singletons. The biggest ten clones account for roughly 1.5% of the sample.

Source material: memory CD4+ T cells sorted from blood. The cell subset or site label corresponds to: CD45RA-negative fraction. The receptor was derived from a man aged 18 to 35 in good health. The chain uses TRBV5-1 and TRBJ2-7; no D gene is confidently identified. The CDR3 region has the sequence CASSLGSEASGEQYF. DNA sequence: TGCGCCAGCAGCTTGGGGAGCGAGGCGTCGGGCGAGCAGTACTTC.